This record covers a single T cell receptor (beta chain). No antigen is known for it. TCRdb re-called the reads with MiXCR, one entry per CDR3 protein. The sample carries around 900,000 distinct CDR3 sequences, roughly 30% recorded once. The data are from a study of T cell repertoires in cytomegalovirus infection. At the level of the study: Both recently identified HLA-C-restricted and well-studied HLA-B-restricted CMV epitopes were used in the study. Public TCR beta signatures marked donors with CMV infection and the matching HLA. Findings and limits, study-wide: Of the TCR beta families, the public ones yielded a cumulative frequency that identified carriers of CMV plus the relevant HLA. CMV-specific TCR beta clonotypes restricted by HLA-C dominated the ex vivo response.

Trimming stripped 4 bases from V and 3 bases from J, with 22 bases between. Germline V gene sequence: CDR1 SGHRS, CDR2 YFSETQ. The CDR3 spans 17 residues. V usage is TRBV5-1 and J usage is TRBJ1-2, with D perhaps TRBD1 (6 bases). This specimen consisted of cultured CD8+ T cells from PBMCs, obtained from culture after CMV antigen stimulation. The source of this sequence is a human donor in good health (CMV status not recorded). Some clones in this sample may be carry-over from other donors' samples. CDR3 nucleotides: TGCGCCAGCAGCCCCGAAATCGGGGGGCGCGGGGACTATGGCTACACCTTC. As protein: CASSPEIGGRGDYGYTF.